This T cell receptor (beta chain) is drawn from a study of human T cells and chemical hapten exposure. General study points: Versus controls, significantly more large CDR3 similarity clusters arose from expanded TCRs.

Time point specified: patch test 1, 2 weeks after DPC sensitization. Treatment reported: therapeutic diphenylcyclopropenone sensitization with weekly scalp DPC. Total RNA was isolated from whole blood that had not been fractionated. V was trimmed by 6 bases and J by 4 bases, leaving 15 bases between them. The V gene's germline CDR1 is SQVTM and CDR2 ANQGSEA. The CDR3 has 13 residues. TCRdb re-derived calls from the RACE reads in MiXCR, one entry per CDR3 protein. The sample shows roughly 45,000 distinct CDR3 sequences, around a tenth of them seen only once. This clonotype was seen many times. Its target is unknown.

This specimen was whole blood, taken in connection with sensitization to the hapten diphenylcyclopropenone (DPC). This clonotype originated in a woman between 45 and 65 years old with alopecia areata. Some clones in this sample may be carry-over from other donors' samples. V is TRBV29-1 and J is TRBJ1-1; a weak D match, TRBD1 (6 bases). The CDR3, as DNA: TGCAGCGTCAAGACCAGACAGGCCACTGAAGCTTTCTTT. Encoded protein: CSVKTRQATEAFF.